The 15 T cell receptor beta chains listed next were all sequenced from one sample in a study of OX40 agonist ivuxolimab in advanced cancers. Using immunoSEQ multiplex PCR, the repertoire was profiled, and TCRdb retains in-frame clones only, with some absent. This sample has fewer than 75,000 clones, with 91% found just once. The source material was CD4+ or CD8+ T cells sorted from blood, sampled in a trial of the OX40 agonist ivuxolimab. Receptor source: an adult with an advanced solid tumor such as melanoma, head and neck, liver or kidney cancer.

The chain combines TRBV2 with TRBJ2-3; TRBD2 matches at 7 bases. The germline V gene encodes CDR1 SNHLY and CDR2 FYNNEI. The CDR3 spans 13 residues. CDR3 sequence: CGLTGAGVDTQYF. In nucleotides, the CDR3 is TGTGGACTAACTGGGGCGGGGGTAGATACGCAGTATTTT. The variable domain in full, with the rest retrieved from reference TRBV2 and TRBJ2-3, is EPEVTQTPSHQVTQMGQEVILRCVPISNHLYFYWYRQILGQKVEFLVSFYNNEISEKSEIFDDQFSVERPDGSNFTLKIRSTKLEDSAMYFCGLTGAGVDTQYFGPGTRLTVL.

The chain combines TRBV19 with TRBJ2-3, with D perhaps given as TRBD1 or TRBD2 (6 bases each). V was clipped by 8 bases and J by 2 bases, with 20 bases between them. The germline V gene has CDR1 LNHDA and CDR2 SQIVND (reference sequence). The CDR3 contains 16 residues. CDR3 protein: CASGTNRRGSTDTQYF. The CDR3 DNA sequence: TGTGCCAGTGGAACCAACAGGAGGGGGTCCACAGATACGCAGTATTTT.

This chain links TRBV10-3 with TRBJ2-2; 7 bases fit TRBD2. CDR3 length: 16 amino acids. Germline V CDR1 and CDR2: ENHRY, SYGVKD. Trimming cost V 4 bases and J 5 bases; bases outside gene matches: 10. The CDR3 nucleotides read TGTGCCATCAGTGGAGGGACTACCCGAGGAACCGGGGAGCTGTTTTTT. This translates into CAISGGTTRGTGELFF.

This chain connects TRBV18 to TRBJ2-7, with D perhaps given as TRBD1 or TRBD2 (5 bases each). Germline V gene data show CDR1 as KGHSH and CDR2 as LQKENI. This CDR3 is built from 14 residues. V was pared by 8 bases and J by 4 bases, with 18 bases between. CDR3 region: CASGPGRTTYEQYF. CDR3 coding DNA: TGTGCCAGCGGACCGGGACGTACTACTTACGAGCAGTACTTC.

V is TRBV18 and J is TRBJ1-1; D might be TRBD1 (6 bases). The CDR3 extends over 15 amino acids. V dropped 4 bases and J dropped 2 bases, with 14 bases sitting between them. Germline assignment: CDR1 KGHSH and CDR2 LQKENI. CDR3 region: CASSQQGPSNTEAFF. For the CDR3, the DNA is TGTGCCAGCTCACAACAGGGCCCAAGTAACACTGAAGCTTTCTTT. Based on the CDR3 plus reference TRBV18 and TRBJ1-1, the full variable domain is NAGVMQNPRHLVRRRGQEARLRCSPMKGHSHVYWYRQLPEEGLKFMVYLQKENIIDESGMPKERFSAEFPKEGPSILRIQQVVRGDSAAYFCASSQQGPSNTEAFFGQGTRLTVV.

V and J are TRBV7-9 and TRBJ1-1; 7 nucleotides align to TRBD1. There are 13 residues in the CDR3. The germline gives CDR1 SEHNR, CDR2 FQNEAQ (reference sequence). After removal of 4 bases from V and 5 bases from J, the junction contained 4 bases not matched to a gene. The CDR3 spells CASSYDRATEAFF. The CDR3 nucleotides read TGTGCCAGCAGCTACGACAGGGCTACTGAAGCTTTCTTT.

The chain couples TRBV6-6 to TRBJ2-7; D is ambiguous. The germline gives CDR1 MNHNY, CDR2 SVGAGI (reference sequence). This CDR3 has 12 amino acids. Trimming took 5 bases from V and 7 from J, leaving 12 bases between them. The CDR3: CASSIPQTEQYF. The CDR3 nucleotides are TGTGCCAGCAGTATACCCCAGACAGAGCAGTACTTC.

V usage is TRBV28 and J usage is TRBJ1-1, with unresolved D. V was clipped by 5 bases and J by 10 bases, with 14 bases between them. Germline lookup yields CDR1 MDHEN and CDR2 SYDVKM. The CDR3 contains 12 residues. In DNA, the CDR3 is TGTGCCAGCAGTACGGAACCGGGGATAGCTTTCTTT. Protein product: CASSTEPGIAFF.

This chain's CDR3 is CASSFQASGRPGELFF. For the CDR3, the DNA is TGTGCCAGCAGCTTCCAGGCTAGCGGGAGGCCCGGGGAGCTGTTTTTT. The V gene is TRBV11-3, the J gene TRBJ2-2; 11 bases line up with TRBD2. The CDR3 totals 16 residues. CDR1 is SGHNT, CDR2 YENEEA, per germline. Losses at the gene ends were 3 bases for V and 6 bases for J; bases not matched to a gene: 6.

The chain combines TRBV14 with TRBJ1-2, with D unresolved. CDR3 length: 13 residues. V was cut by 6 bases and J by 7 bases, with 15 bases left in between. CDR1 SGHDN and CDR2 FVKESK come from the germline V gene. The CDR3 loop is CASSRGGPIGYTF. The CDR3 nucleotides are TGTGCCAGCAGTCGCGGTGGCCCGATTGGCTACACCTTC.

The V call is TRBV19, the J call TRBJ2-3, with 9 bases aligning to TRBD2. This CDR3 has 15 residues. The junction had 7 bases not matched to a gene; V was cut back by 7 bases and J by 2 bases. Germline V gene sequence: CDR1 LNHDA, CDR2 SQIVND (reference sequence). Here the CDR3 DNA reads TGTGCCAGTACCGGAGCGGGGGGCCACACAGATACGCAGTATTTT. It specifies CASTGAGGHTDTQYF.

This chain joins TRBV7-9 and TRBJ2-3; D unclear. This CDR3 contains 14 residues. V lost 1 base and J lost 3, with 8 bases in between. Germline CDR1 SEHNR, CDR2 FQNEAQ (reference sequence). The chain's CDR3 is CASSLGLRTDTQYF. The DNA for the CDR3 is TGTGCCAGCAGCTTAGGTCTTCGGACAGATACGCAGTATTTT.

This clone showed up just once. The genes are TRBV5-4 and TRBJ1-6; no reliable D call. V lost 2 bases and J 2 bases, leaving 5 bases between the germline ends. Germline V gene lookup returns CDR1 SGHNT and CDR2 YYREEE (reference sequence). CDR3 size: 14 residues. The CDR3 DNA reads as TGTGCCAGCAGCTTAGGGACCTATAATTCACCCCTCCACTTT. Amino acids: CASSLGTYNSPLHF.

V is TRBV5-5 and J is TRBJ1-1; possible D gene TRBD1, 6 bases. Germline lookup yields CDR1 SGHKS and CDR2 YYEKEE (reference sequence). The CDR3 is made up of 14 amino acids. Trimming took 1 base from V and 6 from J, leaving 13 bases between them. The CDR3 DNA sequence: TGTGCCAGCAGCTTGAACTCTCAGGGGCCTGAAGCTTTCTTT. Protein sequence: CASSLNSQGPEAFF.

The V gene is TRBV18, the J gene TRBJ1-5; maybe TRBD1 (6 bases). With 5 bases removed from V and 5 bases from J, the gap between germline ends came to 10 bases. Looked up from germline, CDR1 is KGHSH and CDR2 is LQKENI. This CDR3 has 13 amino acids. The DNA for the CDR3 is TGTGCCAGCTCATTTGCAGGGGATCAGCCCCAGCATTTT. Amino acid sequence: CASSFAGDQPQHF.